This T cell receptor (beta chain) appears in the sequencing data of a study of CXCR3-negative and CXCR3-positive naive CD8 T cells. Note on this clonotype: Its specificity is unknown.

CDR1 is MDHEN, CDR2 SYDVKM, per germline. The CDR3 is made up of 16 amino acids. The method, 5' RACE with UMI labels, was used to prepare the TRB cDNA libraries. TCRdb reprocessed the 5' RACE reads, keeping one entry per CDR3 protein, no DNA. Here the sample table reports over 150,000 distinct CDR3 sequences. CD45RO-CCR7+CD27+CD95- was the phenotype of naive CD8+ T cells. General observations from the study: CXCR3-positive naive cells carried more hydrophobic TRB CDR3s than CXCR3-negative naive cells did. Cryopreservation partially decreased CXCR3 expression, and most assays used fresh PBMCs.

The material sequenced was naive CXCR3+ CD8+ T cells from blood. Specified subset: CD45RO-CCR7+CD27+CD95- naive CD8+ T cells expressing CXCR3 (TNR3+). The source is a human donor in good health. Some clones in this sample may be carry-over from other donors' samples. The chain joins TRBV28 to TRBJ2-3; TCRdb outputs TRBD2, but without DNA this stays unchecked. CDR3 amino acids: CASSLEEGRDTDTQYF.